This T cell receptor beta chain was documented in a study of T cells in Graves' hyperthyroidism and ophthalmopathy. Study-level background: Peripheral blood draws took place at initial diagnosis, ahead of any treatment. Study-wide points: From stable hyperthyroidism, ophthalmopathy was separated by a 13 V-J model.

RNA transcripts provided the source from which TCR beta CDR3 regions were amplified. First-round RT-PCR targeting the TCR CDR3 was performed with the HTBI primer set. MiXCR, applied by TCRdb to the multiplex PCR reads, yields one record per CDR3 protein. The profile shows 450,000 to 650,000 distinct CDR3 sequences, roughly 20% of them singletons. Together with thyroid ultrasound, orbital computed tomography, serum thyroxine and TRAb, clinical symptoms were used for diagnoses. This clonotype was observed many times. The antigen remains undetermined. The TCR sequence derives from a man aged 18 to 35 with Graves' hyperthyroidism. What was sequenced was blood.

For the CDR3, the DNA is TGTGCCAGCACCGTACTCACAGGGTTTAATGAGCAGTACTTC. It is translated as CASTVLTGFNEQYF. This sequence joins TRBV12-3 or TRBV12-4 and TRBJ2-7; perhaps TRBD1 as D (6 bases). Trimming stripped 7 bases from V and 7 bases from J, with 20 bases between. The CDR3 consists of 14 residues.